The 2 T cell receptor beta chains below were found in one sample sequenced in a study of control samples from healthy donors and cancer patients (dated by TCRdb to between 2020 and 2021). Library preparation was by the immunoSEQ multiplex PCR assay. The immuneACCESS repertoire file appears here via TCRdb, limited to in-frame rearrangements. These files lack a portion of the clones; in checked studies, under half of the deficit traces to unresolved V genes, and the cause of the others is not known. The sample includes roughly 80,000 clones, with nearly 90% observed a single time. The top ten clonotypes cover more than 5.5% of the sample. Sequenced sample: blood. These receptors all stem from a woman in her forties or fifties in good health.

The chain uses TRBV20-1 and TRBJ1-4, with unresolved D. CDR1 and CDR2 (germline): DFQATT, SNEGSKA (reference sequence). The CDR3 covers 13 residues. The V gene lost 3 bases and the J gene lost 15 bases, with 20 bases spanning the gap. The CDR3 DNA reads TGCAGTGCTAGTAACTGGGGTCGACCAGAATTGTTTTTT. Its protein product is CSASNWGRPELFF.

The CDR3 coding sequence is TGTGCCAGCAGCCAAGAATGGGTCAGAAATAATCCCGGGGAGCTGTTTTTT. The encoded protein is CASSQEWVRNNPGELFF. This chain links TRBV4-2 with TRBJ2-2; D uncertain. CDR1 LGHNA and CDR2 YNFKEQ come from the germline V gene. Trimming took off 0 bases at V and 6 bases at J, with 17 bases between the two ends. The CDR3 sequence is 17 residues long.